This entry is about one TCR beta chain. What it binds is not known. The data are from a study of T cells in Graves' hyperthyroidism and ophthalmopathy. The CDR3 totals 15 residues. The V end was cut by 4 bases, the J end by 3 bases, with 15 bases between. Germline-derived CDR1 and CDR2 are MNHEY and SMNVEV (reference sequence). Regarding the study as a whole: Most thyroid clonotypes with frequency above 0.001 were detected in blood.

There were TCR beta CDR3 regions amplified from RNA transcripts. HTBI primers drove first-round RT-PCR of the TCR CDR3. Each CDR3 protein is one row after TCRdb ran MiXCR on the multiplex PCR reads. The sample records some 550,000 distinct CDR3 sequences, about a fifth being singletons. Patients aged 18 to 65 with hyperthyroidism were newly diagnosed, with duration under 2 months. The authors took PBMCs from over 8.5 ml fresh peripheral blood. The sample consisted of blood. The TCR comes from a man aged 18 to 29 with Graves' hyperthyroidism. The chain carries TRBV27 and TRBJ1-2, with a possible D match to TRBD1 (5 bases). CDR3 sequence (DNA): TGTGCCAGCAGTTCCCACGGGGGAAGGCACTATGGCTACACCTTC. Translated, it gives CASSSHGGRHYGYTF.